This T cell receptor (beta chain) was sequenced during a study of control samples from healthy donors and cancer patients. Repertoires were generated with immunoSEQ multiplex PCR, while TCRdb's copy carries only in-frame clones and drops some. The sample contains fewer than 30,000 clones, about 83% of which appear only once. Per the germline V gene, CDR1 is SEHNR and CDR2 is FQNEAQ (reference sequence). The V end lost 2 bases, the J end lost 0 bases, and 5 bases lay between the germline ends. CDR3 length equals 14 residues. The V call is TRBV7-9, the J call TRBJ2-1; D unclear. The sequenced sample consisted of PBMCs. This clonotype was sampled from a middle-aged woman with lung cancer. CDR3: CASSLPLSYNEQFF. CDR3 in DNA: TGTGCCAGCAGCTTACCCCTCTCCTACAATGAGCAGTTCTTC.